These T cell receptor beta chains were read from a single sample in a study of blood T cell repertoires in COVID-19. Libraries were prepared by immunoSEQ multiplex PCR; TCRdb keeps only in-frame clonotypes and omits some of them. The sample gives approximately 190,000 clones, roughly 82% of which show up once; 5.2% is in the top ten. The sequenced sample consisted of PBMCs or T cells enriched from blood (not recorded which). These receptors were obtained from a woman aged 60-75 years with acute COVID-19. Each CDR3 is given with its conserved first and last residue. D genes are given only for firm matches. Clone size appears in some rows only: once, few, many, or a class for an expanded clone.

abundance	d_gene	v_gene	j_gene	CDR3nt	CDR3aa
few	.	TRBV3-1/TRBV3-2	TRBJ1-5	TGTGCCAGCAGCCAAGTGAGGGCTCAGCCCCAGCATTTT	CASSQVRAQPQHF
.	.	TRBV5-1	TRBJ2-5	TGCGCCAGCAGCTTGGGGTTGGCAGGGCAAGAGACCCAGTACTTC	CASSLGLAGQETQYF
.	TRBD1	TRBV29-1	TRBJ2-7	TGCAGCGTTGAAGATAGGCAGGGGGCTATGCACGAGCAGTACTTC	CSVEDRQGAMHEQYF
.	.	TRBV7-9	TRBJ1-1	TGTGCCAGCAGCTTCCTCCGGTTGCGTGAAGCTTTCTTT	CASSFLRLREAFF
.	TRBD1	TRBV2	TRBJ2-2	TGTGCCATCATCCGGGACAGGGAGGTGAACACCGGGGAGCTGTTTTTT	CAIIRDREVNTGELFF
.	.	TRBV7-7	TRBJ2-3	TGTGCCAGCAGCTTGAGCGGCACAGATACGCAGTATTTT	CASSLSGTDTQYF
.	.	TRBV5-6	TRBJ2-3	TGTGCCAGCAGCCTGTCCGGGGTTGGGGATACGCAGTATTTT	CASSLSGVGDTQYF
.	.	TRBV28	TRBJ2-5	TGTGCCAGCAGTCCGACACGGGCGGGAGAGACCCAGTACTTC	CASSPTRAGETQYF
.	.	TRBV4-3	TRBJ1-3	TGCGCCAGCAGCCAAGACAGGTGGATCTCTGGAAACACCATATATTTT	CASSQDRWISGNTIYF
.	.	TRBV19	TRBJ2-2	TGTGCCAGTAGTAGAGAGGGCCGTAGCACCGGGGAGCTGTTTTTT	CASSREGRSTGELFF
.	TRBD1	TRBV18	TRBJ2-5	TGTGCCAGCTCACCGGGACAGGGGGCAGGGACCCAGTACTTC	CASSPGQGAGTQYF
.	.	TRBV3-1/TRBV3-2	TRBJ1-3	TGTGCCAGCAGCCAACGTCCTTTATCTGGAAACACCATATATTTT	CASSQRPLSGNTIYF
.	.	TRBV11-2	TRBJ1-5	TGTGCCAGCAGCTTAGGAGCTAATCAGCCCCAGCATTTT	CASSLGANQPQHF
.	TRBD1	TRBV18	TRBJ1-2	TGTGCCAGCTCCCCTGTGAACAGGGGAGATGGCTACACCTTC	CASSPVNRGDGYTF
.	.	TRBV28	TRBJ1-2	TGTGCCACCAAGACCGCAGGGTATTATGGCTACACCTTC	CATKTAGYYGYTF
.	.	TRBV29-1	TRBJ2-1	TGCAGCGTTGGAACACCTAGGTACAATGAGCAGTTCTTC	CSVGTPRYNEQFF
once	TRBD2	TRBV4-1	TRBJ2-1	TGCGCCAGCAGCCAAGATTCTAGCGGCTCCTACAATGAGCAGTTCTTC	CASSQDSSGSYNEQFF
.	TRBD1	TRBV7-2	TRBJ2-7	TGTGCCAGCAGCTCTCCCGGACAGGGCTTCTCCTACGAGCAGTACTTC	CASSSPGQGFSYEQYF
.	.	TRBV28	TRBJ2-5	TGTGCCAGCAGTTCCTGGACAGTACAAGAGACCCAGTACTTC	CASSSWTVQETQYF
.	TRBD1	TRBV6-5	TRBJ1-5	TGTGCCAGCAGCATGACAGGGGTTAGCAATCAGCCCCAGCATTTT	CASSMTGVSNQPQHF
.	TRBD1	TRBV19	TRBJ2-7	TGTGCCAGTAGTCCTAGACAGGGATATATCTACGAGCAGTACTTC	CASSPRQGYIYEQYF
.	.	TRBV6-1	TRBJ2-2	TGTGCCAGCAGTGAAATGGGGGCGGGCACCGGGGAGCTGTTTTTT	CASSEMGAGTGELFF
.	.	TRBV7-2	TRBJ1-1	TGTGCCAGCAGCTCTCCGCGGACAGAATTGAACACTGAAGCTTTCTTT	CASSSPRTELNTEAFF
.	TRBD1	TRBV10-3	TRBJ2-4	TGTGCCATCAGTGAGTCGACAGGGGGCACAAACATTCAGTACTTC	CAISESTGGTNIQYF
few	TRBD2	TRBV18	TRBJ2-3	TGTGCCAGCTCACCAACCAGCGGGGTCCGCACAGATACGCAGTATTTT	CASSPTSGVRTDTQYF
.	TRBD2	TRBV18	TRBJ2-4	TGTGCCAGCTCACTAGAAGGGACTAGTTACACCGACATTCAGTACTTC	CASSLEGTSYTDIQYF
.	TRBD2	TRBV10-3	TRBJ2-1	TGTGCCATCAGTGAGTCGATGGCGGGAGGCTACAATGAGCAGTTCTTC	CAISESMAGGYNEQFF